A selection of T cell receptor beta chains follows, all from one sample in a study of CD8 T cells in ankylosing spondylitis. TCRdb processed the 5' RACE reads anew with MiXCR; each CDR3 protein has one entry. The table has more than 150,000 distinct CDR3 sequences, approximately 18% seen once. Input material: blood, either unsorted or a sorted T cell fraction (not recorded which). Every receptor here comes from a male donor aged 10-35 years with ankylosing spondylitis or in good health (not recorded which). Both conserved end residues are part of each CDR3.

>TRBV2|TRBJ2-1
CASSGIGTSGYSYEQFF
>TRBV11-2|TRBJ2-5
CASSAPGQGIETQYF
>TRBV11-2|TRBJ2-3
CASSLVGGPDTQYF
>TRBV12-3/TRBV12-4|TRBJ2-1
CASSFRFLSGNNEQFF
>TRBV12-5|TRBJ1-2
CASGLVLIGAPNYGYTF
>TRBV20-1|TRBJ2-7
CSAYTYEQYF
>TRBV5-1|TRBJ2-5
CASSRPGLHIPGTQYF
>TRBV12-3/TRBV12-4|TRBJ2-1
CASTLAGAHNEQFF
>TRBV20-1|TRBJ2-7
CSARDPPGQIYEQYF
>TRBV6-5|TRBJ2-7
CASSFGYEQYF
>TRBV3-1|TRBJ2-1
CASSQDPRVFGEQFF
>TRBV6-5|TRBJ2-3
CASSPGFDTQYF
>TRBV6-5|TRBJ2-2
CASSRAREGTGELFF
>TRBV6-1|TRBJ1-1
CASSAFDTEAFF
>TRBV20-1|TRBJ2-3
CSASGEPDTQYF
>TRBV12-3/TRBV12-4|TRBJ2-7
CASSVTATYEQYF
>TRBV6-2/TRBV6-3|TRBJ2-7
CASSYGSGRTHEQYF
>TRBV7-2|TRBJ1-2
CASSSRGLSMYTF
>TRBV5-1|TRBJ1-5
CASSEGTDPNQPQHF
>TRBV10-3|TRBJ2-1
CAISEGHWPYNEQFF
>TRBV12-3/TRBV12-4|TRBJ1-2
CASSTTGTVNYGYTF
>TRBV5-1|TRBJ2-7
CASSRTGGRTYEQYF
>TRBV7-3|TRBJ1-2
CASSPRGGQGERYYGYTF
>TRBV3-1|TRBJ1-1
CASSQDPGVNTEAFF
>TRBV3-1|TRBJ2-1
CASSQVDSQFF
>TRBV2|TRBJ2-5
CASSEEVAKETQYF
>TRBV20-1|TRBJ1-5
CSARDPDYSNQPQHF
>TRBV5-1|TRBJ2-3
CASSLGGADTQYF
>TRBV29-1|TRBJ2-2
CSVEGRTHTGELFF
>TRBV5-1|TRBJ2-5
CASGQGQETQYF
>TRBV7-9|TRBJ1-5
CASSTTGQGIQPQHF
>TRBV12-3/TRBV12-4|TRBJ2-3
CASSPRWASGRTDTQYF
>TRBV15|TRBJ1-5
CATSAGGLYSNQPQHF
>TRBV7-3|TRBJ2-3
CASSLTGGGTDTQYF
>TRBV7-9|TRBJ2-6
CASSDRGSGANVLTF
>TRBV6-2/TRBV6-3|TRBJ1-3
CASRALRGFSGNTIYF
>TRBV2|TRBJ2-4
CASTRGLGKNIQYF
>TRBV20-1|TRBJ1-2
CSAIQTTTGFGYTF
>TRBV13|TRBJ2-1
CASRRSAEGGNEQFF
>TRBV29-1|TRBJ1-4
CSVGDRSNEKLFF
>TRBV5-6|TRBJ2-5
CASRAEPDQETQYF
>TRBV18|TRBJ1-5
CASSPDLTRSQHF
>TRBV24-1|TRBJ1-5
CATSDPGTAGNQPQHF
>TRBV20-1|TRBJ2-3
CSAIQPTGGHTDTQYF
>TRBV6-6|TRBJ2-1
CASSEVGSLNEQFF
>TRBV6-5|TRBJ2-1
CASSYSPGIDEQFF
>TRBV5-1|TRBJ1-6
CASSEDRNNSPLHF
>TRBV25-1|TRBJ2-2
CASSGYSGTVNTGELFF
>TRBV10-3|TRBJ1-1
CAIGRNGNTEAFF
>TRBV29-1|TRBJ1-1
CSVARGQETEAFF
>TRBV7-9|TRBJ2-7
CASSLGPGQGWEQYF
>TRBV28|TRBJ1-1
CASRDTTYEAFF
>TRBV11-2|TRBJ2-1
CASSTGAYNEQFF
>TRBV4-3|TRBJ2-2
CASSQDITGELFF
>TRBV18|TRBJ2-1
CASSRPAGGVGVNEQFF
>TRBV6-5|TRBJ1-1
CASSFSGVNTEAFF